This TCR beta chain was profiled in a study of response to subunit inactivated influenza vaccine. Points from the study as a whole: The authors offered the suggestion that each seasonal influenza vaccination recruits few new T cells.

This clonotype appeared once. Antigen specificity is unknown. TCRdb reprocessed the RT-PCR reads via MiXCR and lists one record per CDR3 protein. In the table there are roughly 710,000 distinct CDR3 sequences, approximately 14% of which are singletons. V was shortened by 2 bases and J by 2 bases, with 19 bases between the two germline ends. Per the germline V gene, CDR1 is SEHNR and CDR2 is FQNEAQ (reference sequence). The CDR3 contains 17 residues. This chain joins TRBV7-9 and TRBJ2-7, with D perhaps TRBD2 (5 bases). The receptor was derived from a man aged 45-65 years who received an inactivated influenza vaccine. The sequencing here drew on PBMCs from blood, taken 14 to 15 days before vaccination. The CDR3: CASSLMDYKRQTYEQYF. The CDR3 region has the DNA TGTGCCAGCAGCTTAATGGATTATAAGCGGCAAACCTACGAGCAGTACTTC.